The sequence of this TCR beta chain was determined in a study of blood T cell repertoires in COVID-19. The wider study: T cells, B-cell-depleted T cells, or PBMCs provided the cDNA or gDNA that served as material.

Clinical history reported by participants formed the basis on which cohorts were assigned. Assay used: immunoSEQ multiplex PCR; TCRdb lists only in-frame clones, some missing. Found here are about 140,000 clones, about 87% of them singletons; the top ten hold 3.9%. The sequenced sample was PBMCs or T cells enriched from blood (not recorded which). This clonotype originated in a man aged 50 to 60 in a cohort exposed to, infected with or recovered from COVID-19 (not recorded which).

The CDR3 DNA reads as TGTGCCTGGAGCGGGCTAGCGGGCACCGGGGAGCTGTTTTTT. It specifies CAWSGLAGTGELFF. The chain recombines TRBV30 with TRBJ2-2; TRBD2 agrees at 8 bases. V lost 3 bases to trimming and J lost 4 bases; unmatched junction nucleotides: 4. The CDR3 loop spans 14 amino acids. Germline CDR1 GTSNPN, CDR2 SVGIG (reference sequence).